One and the same sample provided the 29 T cell receptor beta chains below, sequenced in a study of Graves' ophthalmopathy and Graves' hyperthyroidism. RNA transcripts yielded amplified TCR beta CDR3 regions. The library came from an HTBI-primed first-round RT-PCR and a second-round multiplex PCR. TCRdb analysed the multiplex PCR reads with MiXCR anew, one entry per CDR3 protein. The table shows approximately 540,000 distinct CDR3 sequences, with under 40% occurring only once. Sequencing used peripheral blood or thyroid tissue (not recorded which). The receptors originated from an adult man with Graves' hyperthyroidism.

There are many counts of this clonotype. The V call is TRBV13, the J call TRBJ1-4, with 8 bases lining up with TRBD1. Germline V lookup: CDR1 PRHDT, CDR2 FYEKMQ (reference sequence). The trim removed 5 bases at V and 8 bases at J, leaving 4 bases unmatched. This CDR3 region has 13 residues. This chain's CDR3 is CASSLDRGEKLFF. In DNA, the CDR3 is TGTGCCAGCAGCCTAGACAGGGGAGAAAAACTGTTTTTT.

V gene TRBV20-1 combines with J gene TRBJ2-7, with TRBD1 matching 7 bases. Germline loops: CDR1 DFQATT, CDR2 SNEGSKA (reference sequence). This CDR3 region has 13 residues. V shed 0 bases, J shed 2 bases, and the junction held 1 base outside the gene matches. The DNA of the CDR3 is TGCAGTGCTAGAGATGGGACAGCCTACGAGCAGTACTTC. Its protein is CSARDGTAYEQYF.

This clonotype was seen ten or more times. The rearrangement joins TRBV7-2 to TRBJ2-5; 11 nucleotides agree with TRBD2. CDR1 and CDR2 (germline): SGHTA, FQGNSA. With V trimmed by 5 bases and J by 0 bases, 2 bases remained unmatched. This CDR3 comprises 15 residues. This CDR3 reads CASSTSGGNQETQYF. The CDR3 coding sequence is TGTGCCAGCAGCACTAGCGGGGGAAACCAAGAGACCCAGTACTTC.

This clonotype was detected many times. The gene calls are TRBV19 and TRBJ1-1; tentatively, D is TRBD1 (6 bases). Germline V CDR1 and CDR2: LNHDA, SQIVND (reference sequence). This CDR3 has 15 residues. With 6 bases removed from V and 2 bases from J, the gap between germline ends came to 16 bases. For the CDR3, the DNA is TGTGCCAGTAGCCCCTCCGGGGGCTCCAACACTGAAGCTTTCTTT. This translates into CASSPSGGSNTEAFF.

The chain uses TRBV9 and TRBJ2-6; 9 positions agree with TRBD1. This CDR3 region has 19 residues. Germline V lookup: CDR1 SGDLS, CDR2 YYNGEE. V lost 0 bases and J lost 4; bases outside the gene matches: 11. The CDR3 bases are TGTGCCAGCAGCGTAGGATTGGGGACAGGGTTTTCCGGGGCCAACGTCCTGACTTTC. As protein: CASSVGLGTGFSGANVLTF.

CDR3 residues: CSARPTGLRDTQYF. The CDR3 DNA reads as TGCAGTGCTAGACCAACAGGGTTAAGAGATACGCAGTATTTT. The chain is built from TRBV20-1 and TRBJ2-3; TRBD1 might be the D (6 bases). Trimming cost V 2 bases and J 5 bases, with 14 bases left between them. The CDR3 is made up of 14 amino acids. Germline V gives CDR1 DFQATT, CDR2 SNEGSKA (reference sequence).

The V and J genes are TRBV29-1 and TRBJ2-7; maybe TRBD1 (5 bases). There are 15 residues in the CDR3. Germline CDR1 is SQVTM and CDR2 is ANQGSEA. The V end lost 4 bases, the J end lost 8 bases, and 24 bases lay between the germline ends. In DNA form, the CDR3 reads TGCAGCGTTGTTACCCCAGGGAAGGATCAGCCCCAGCAGTACTTC. Translating it yields CSVVTPGKDQPQQYF.

This clonotype was seen ten or more times. This chain joins TRBV9 and TRBJ2-2; D is uncertain. The CDR3 runs to 14 residues. Germline V gives CDR1 SGDLS, CDR2 YYNGEE. V shed 4 bases and J shed 4 bases, with 11 bases lying between them. The CDR3 region is CASSPMDPTGELFF. CDR3 bases: TGTGCCAGCAGCCCCATGGACCCCACCGGGGAGCTGTTTTTT.

This clonotype has a count of ten or more. V is TRBV11-3 and J is TRBJ1-3; 7 bases agree with TRBD1. Germline CDR1 is SGHNT and CDR2 is YENEEA. The J segment lost 2 bases and the V segment lost 5 bases, leaving 6 bases of the junction unmatched. This CDR3 spans 15 amino acids. CDR3 nucleotide sequence: TGTGCCAGCAGCATCCGACAGGGTACTGGAAACACCATATATTTT. Translation: CASSIRQGTGNTIYF.

This clonotype was seen repeatedly, ten times or more. The chain joins TRBV7-2 to TRBJ2-2, with 8 bases aligning to TRBD1. CDR1 and CDR2 from the germline V gene are SGHTA and FQGNSA. This CDR3 has 15 residues. J was trimmed by 5 bases and V by 4 bases; bases with no gene match: 6. The CDR3: CASSWDRFGTGELFF. The CDR3 coding sequence is TGTGCCAGCAGCTGGGACAGGTTCGGGACCGGGGAGCTGTTTTTT. Complete variable domain (other parts from reference TRBV7-2 and TRBJ2-2): GAGVSQSPSNKVTEKGKDVELRCDPISGHTALYWYRQSLGQGLEFLIYFQGNSAPDKSGLPSDRFSAERTGGSVSTLTIQRTQQEDSAVYLCASSWDRFGTGELFFGEGSRLTVL.

V gene TRBV7-9 combines with J gene TRBJ1-6; D gene ambiguous. Trimming stripped 3 bases from V and 7 bases from J, with 7 bases between. Per germline, CDR1 SEHNR and CDR2 FQNEAQ (reference sequence). The CDR3 consists of 13 residues. CDR3 DNA sequence: TGTGCCAGCAGCTTGGTGGCGAATTCACCCCTCCACTTT. The encoded protein is CASSLVANSPLHF.

This rearrangement joins TRBV15 to TRBJ2-5; 12 bases are a match to TRBD2. Germline-derived CDR1 and CDR2 are LNHNV and YYDKDF (reference sequence). This CDR3 spans 18 amino acids. The V and J ends lost 0 bases and 4 bases, in that order; junction bases with no gene match: 9. CDR3 bases: TGTGCCACCAGCAGAGATCCCCAGACTAGCGGGAGTGGAGAGACCCAGTACTTC. Translating gives CATSRDPQTSGSGETQYF.

Ten or more counts support this clonotype. This chain links TRBV10-3 with TRBJ1-6; D gene unclear. This CDR3 has 15 residues. Germline lookup yields CDR1 ENHRY and CDR2 SYGVKD. V was clipped by 0 bases and J by 10 bases, with 13 bases between them. In DNA, the CDR3 is TGTGCCATCAGTGAGTCCCACTTTTCCCGGTCACCCCTCCACTTT. The encoded protein is CAISESHFSRSPLHF.

This clonotype was counted only a few times. The J gene is TRBJ1-6, the V gene TRBV11-2, with a possible D match to TRBD1 (5 bases). The CDR3 runs 14 residues. V gave up 2 bases and J gave up 10 bases, with 12 bases separating them. Germline V gives CDR1 SGHAT, CDR2 FQNNGV. The CDR3 DNA follows: TGTGCCAGCAGCTTATGGGCGGGGGACTCACCCCTCCACTTT. This gives the protein CASSLWAGDSPLHF.

Details on this clonotype: The junction and the germline gene differ at one end; a read error may be behind it. This chain connects TRBV7-8 to TRBJ2-5; 10 bases agree with TRBD2. CDR3 size: 16 residues. Germline CDR1 is SGHVS and CDR2 is FQNEAQ. Here the CDR3 DNA reads TGCGCCAGCAGCCCGCTGCTAGCGGGGGCGGTGGAGACCCAGTACTTC. Protein sequence: CASSPLLAGAVETQYF.

This clonotype was seen many times. The chain has TRBV20-1 and TRBJ2-7, with TRBD2 matching over 7 bases. Trimming removed 7 bases from V and 0 bases from J; junction bases left unmatched: 3. CDR1 is DFQATT, CDR2 SNEGSKA, per germline (reference sequence). This CDR3 has 12 amino acids. This CDR3 reads CSVKRDSYEQYF. CDR3 nucleotide sequence: TGCAGTGTGAAGCGGGACTCCTACGAGCAGTACTTC.

This clonotype was counted at least ten times. This rearrangement joins TRBV10-2 to TRBJ1-4; D might be TRBD1 (5 bases). CDR3 length equals 14 residues. The germline V gene has CDR1 WSHSY and CDR2 SAAADI. V lost 6 bases and J lost 3, with 11 bases in between. CDR3 loop: CASSSGTSNEKLFF. CDR3 coding DNA: TGCGCCAGCAGCTCCGGGACGTCTAATGAAAAACTGTTTTTT.

The rearrangement links TRBV2 to TRBJ2-7; the match to TRBD2 covers 8 bases. CDR3 length equals 16 residues. Looked up from germline, CDR1 is SNHLY and CDR2 is FYNNEI. V was clipped by 8 bases and J by 1 base; unmatched bases: 13. CDR3 residues: CASVERELYRSYEQYF. CDR3 coding DNA: TGTGCCAGCGTCGAGCGGGAGTTATATAGGTCCTACGAGCAGTACTTC.

This clonotype was recorded many times. The chain has TRBV6-6 and TRBJ1-6; 8 bases line up with TRBD1. Germline trimming cut 7 bases from V and 6 bases from J; bases unmatched to any gene: 5. The CDR3 sequence is 14 residues long. Germline assignment: CDR1 MNHNY and CDR2 SVGAGI (reference sequence). This CDR3 reads CASKSGQVNSPLHF. CDR3 DNA sequence: TGTGCCAGCAAGTCGGGACAGGTTAATTCACCCCTCCACTTT.

V usage is TRBV4-1 and J usage is TRBJ1-4; D call uncertain. The CDR3 is 13 residues long. Looked up from germline, CDR1 is MGHRA and CDR2 is YSYEKL. V lost 1 base and J lost 7, with 7 bases in between. In nucleotides, the CDR3 is TGCGCCAGCAGCCAAGGGATTGGTGAAAAACTGTTTTTT. As protein: CASSQGIGEKLFF.

Comments on this clonotype: A junction boundary mismatches the germline segment, possibly from a read error. V usage is TRBV5-1 and J usage is TRBJ2-7, with 10 bases identical to TRBD2. From germline, CDR1 is SGHRS and CDR2 YFSETQ. The CDR3 is 16 residues long. The CDR3 reads CASSWGLAPWSSEQYF. The CDR3 DNA reads as TGCGCCAGCAGCTGGGGACTAGCGCCATGGTCCTCCGAGCAGTACTTC.

This chain links TRBV14 with TRBJ2-5; no definite D call. The J call may be in error: the DNA end matches TRBJ2-1 better. Germline V gene data show CDR1 as SGHDN and CDR2 as FVKESK. The CDR3 runs 13 residues. The CDR3 reads CASSHVDATEQFF. In DNA, the CDR3 is TGTGCCAGCAGCCACGTCGATGCCACTGAGCAGTTCTTC.

In its sample, this clonotype was seen a few times. This rearrangement joins TRBV28 to TRBJ1-1, with D uncertain. Germline V CDR1 and CDR2: MDHEN, SYDVKM. Trimming left V 6 bases short and J 3 bases short, with 11 bases between. CDR3 length: 13 residues. The CDR3 nucleotides are TGTGCCAGCAGGAAAGGGATGGACACTGAAGCTTTCTTT. Translated: CASRKGMDTEAFF.

This clonotype has ten or more counts. The V and J genes are TRBV2 and TRBJ1-2, with TRBD1 as a possible D gene (5 bases). V lost 5 bases and J 7 bases, leaving 8 bases between the germline ends. Germline CDR1 is SNHLY and CDR2 is FYNNEI. The CDR3 covers 11 residues. For the CDR3, the DNA is TGTGCCAGCAGTAGGACATCTGGCTACACCTTC. Its protein product is CASSRTSGYTF.

J is TRBJ2-6 and V is TRBV29-1, with D possibly matching TRBD2 (6 bases). The CDR3 length is 16 residues. Trimming took off 8 bases at V and 2 bases at J, with 19 bases between the two ends. Germline-derived CDR1 and CDR2 are SQVTM and ANQGSEA. CDR3 DNA sequence: TGCAGCCACAGAGGCGAGTGGGGGGCTGGGGCCAACGTCCTGACTTTC. Amino acid sequence: CSHRGEWGAGANVLTF.

The V gene is TRBV12-3 or TRBV12-4, the J gene TRBJ2-2; tentative D call: TRBD2 (6 bases). The ends were cut back, 3 bases at V and 5 bases at J, with 10 bases in the middle. CDR3 length: 14 residues. CDR3 nucleotides: TGTGCCAGCAGTTTCCTAGGGAGGACCGGGGAGCTGTTTTTT. As protein: CASSFLGRTGELFF.

In regard to this clonotype: The germline gene is not matched at one end of the junction; a read error may be the cause. The V gene is TRBV25-1, the J gene TRBJ2-5; TRBD2 agrees at 12 bases. CDR1 and CDR2 from the germline V gene are MGHDK and SYGVNS. The CDR3 has 16 amino acids. For the CDR3, the DNA is TGTGCCAGCAGCAGCCTGGGACTAGCGGGCCAAGAGATCCAGTGCTTC. It is translated as CASSSLGLAGQEIQCF. Full variable domain (rest looked up from reference TRBV25-1 and TRBJ2-5): EADIYQTPRYLVIGTGKKITLECSQTMGHDKMYWYQQDPGMELHLIHYSYGVNSTEKGDLSSESTVSRIRTEHFPLTLESARPSHTSQYLCASSSLGLAGQEIQCFGPGTRLLVL.

In this sample, this clonotype turned up a few times. The CDR3 region is CSVGGQGNYGYTF. The CDR3 bases are TGCAGCGTTGGAGGACAGGGAAACTATGGCTACACCTTC. V and J are TRBV29-1 and TRBJ1-2, with 8 bases matching TRBD1. Trimming cost V 4 bases and J 2 bases; bases outside gene matches: 3. The CDR3 length is 13 residues. The germline CDR1 and CDR2 sequences are SQVTM and ANQGSEA. Together with reference TRBV29-1 and TRBJ1-2, the CDR3 gives the full variable domain: SAVISQKPSRDICQRGTSLTIQCQVDSQVTMMFWYRQQPGQSLTLIATANQGSEATYESGFVIDKFPISRPNLTFSTLTVSNMSPEDSSIYLCSVGGQGNYGYTFGSGTRLTVV.

V and J are TRBV27 and TRBJ2-6, with TRBD2 matching 7 bases. Trimming cost V 5 bases and J 0 bases; bases outside gene matches: 10. Germline V gene sequence: CDR1 MNHEY, CDR2 SMNVEV (reference sequence). The CDR3 is made up of 18 amino acids. CDR3 DNA: TGTGCCAGCAGTCCTCGGACTAGGCGGACCTCTGGGGCCAACGTCCTGACTTTC. Its protein product is CASSPRTRRTSGANVLTF. Full variable domain (outside the CDR3, taken from reference TRBV27 and TRBJ2-6): EAQVTQNPRYLITVTGKKLTVTCSQNMNHEYMSWYRQDPGLGLRQIYYSMNVEVTDKGDVPEGYKVSRKEKRNFPLILESPSPNQTSLYFCASSPRTRRTSGANVLTFGAGSRLTVL.